Shown below are 24 T cell receptor beta chains from a single sample sequenced in a study of blood T cell repertoires in COVID-19. Measured with immunoSEQ multiplex PCR; TCRdb has only the in-frame clones, and not every one. This sample yields 300,000 to 400,000 clones, of which about 86% are seen a single time; 4% to 5.5% belongs to the top ten. Material: PBMCs or T cells enriched from blood (not recorded which). These receptors were collected from a woman in her forties with acute COVID-19.

The chain joins TRBV18 to TRBJ1-1; D is perhaps TRBD1 (5 bases). V lost 5 bases and J 1 base, leaving 8 bases between the germline ends. The CDR3 loop spans 13 amino acids. In germline, CDR1 is KGHSH, CDR2 LQKENI. CDR3 bases: TGTGCCAGCTCATCGGACAAGAACACTGAAGCTTTCTTT. Its translation: CASSSDKNTEAFF.

The chain links TRBV9 to TRBJ2-3; 7 bases fit TRBD1. Germline V gene data show CDR1 as SGDLS and CDR2 as YYNGEE. This CDR3 spans 15 amino acids. With 2 bases clipped from V and 1 base from J, the junction kept 4 bases outside the gene matches. CDR3 sequence reads: CASSVLGQGTDTQYF. CDR3 DNA: TGTGCCAGCAGCGTCCTAGGACAGGGCACAGATACGCAGTATTTT.

The chain carries TRBV7-2 and TRBJ1-5; maybe TRBD1 (5 bases). CDR3 size: 15 residues. Germline V lookup: CDR1 SGHTA, CDR2 FQGNSA. Trimming removed 5 bases from V and 0 bases from J, with 11 bases in between. CDR3 sequence reads: CASSLTGFSNQPQHF. In nucleotides, the CDR3 is TGTGCCAGCAGCCTCACAGGATTTAGCAATCAGCCCCAGCATTTT.

This chain links TRBV12-3 or TRBV12-4 with TRBJ1-1; possibly TRBD1 for D (6 bases). The V and J ends lost 4 bases and 10 bases respectively, with 16 bases between them. CDR3 length: 13 residues. The CDR3 here is CASSSPRGWVAFF. CDR3 nucleotide sequence: TGTGCCAGCAGTTCCCCCAGGGGATGGGTAGCTTTCTTT.

This clone was counted once. The chain employs TRBV3-1 (or the pseudogene TRBV3-2) and TRBJ1-5; possibly TRBD1 for D (6 bases). Trimming took 1 base from V and 0 from J, leaving 19 bases between them. The CDR3 contains 19 residues. Germline CDR1 is LGHDT and CDR2 is YNNKEL (reference sequence). The CDR3 DNA reads TGTGCCAGCAGCCAAGTCCCCCCGTGGGGGGGGGCTAGCAATCAGCCCCAGCATTTT. Encoded protein: CASSQVPPWGGASNQPQHF.

The V gene is TRBV5-1, the J gene TRBJ1-6; TRBD1 is a possible D gene (5 bases). The germline gives CDR1 SGHRS, CDR2 YFSETQ. CDR3 length: 15 amino acids. Trimming took 0 bases from V and 9 from J, leaving 13 bases between them. For the CDR3, the DNA is TGCGCCAGCAGCTTGGAGGGTGACAGTGCTTCACCCCTCCACTTT. It codes for CASSLEGDSASPLHF.

The chain combines TRBV7-9 with TRBJ1-4, with a tentative D call TRBD1 (6 bases). Germline assignment: CDR1 SEHNR and CDR2 FQNEAQ (reference sequence). V lost 5 bases, J lost 4 bases, and 11 bases lay in between. This CDR3 is built from 14 residues. CDR3: CASSLRDNNEKLFF. The CDR3, as DNA: TGTGCCAGCAGCCTCCGGGACAATAATGAAAAACTGTTTTTT.

The V gene is TRBV4-2, the J gene TRBJ1-1; D is possibly TRBD1 (5 bases). V was pared by 6 bases and J by 0 bases, with 8 bases between. From germline, CDR1 is LGHNA and CDR2 YNFKEQ. The CDR3 spans 13 residues. CDR3 nucleotides: TGTGCCAGCAGACAGGACATGAACACTGAAGCTTTCTTT. Its protein is CASRQDMNTEAFF.

The CDR3, as DNA: TGTGCCAGCAGTCCAATACTAGGGGCAGGGGAATACGAGCAGTACTTC. This gives the protein CASSPILGAGEYEQYF. The chain uses TRBV27 and TRBJ2-7; maybe TRBD1 (6 bases). CDR3 length equals 16 residues. V lost 5 bases and J 4 bases, leaving 21 bases between the germline ends. CDR1 is MNHEY and CDR2 is SMNVEV in the germline V gene (reference sequence).

The chain couples TRBV5-5 to TRBJ2-3; 7 bases are shared with TRBD1. V lost 3 bases, J lost 2 bases, and 6 bases stayed unmatched. This CDR3 spans 15 amino acids. The germline gives CDR1 SGHKS, CDR2 YYEKEE (reference sequence). In nucleotides, the CDR3 is TGTGCCAGCAGCTCGTACAGGGGAGACACAGATACGCAGTATTTT. This sequence encodes CASSSYRGDTDTQYF. Full variable domain (outside the CDR3, taken from reference TRBV5-5 and TRBJ2-3): DAGVTQSPTHLIKTRGQQVTLRCSPISGHKSVSWYQQVLGQGPQFIFQYYEKEERGRGNFPDRFSARQFPNYSSELNVNALLLGDSALYLCASSSYRGDTDTQYFGPGTRLTVL.

The chain links TRBV5-5 to TRBJ1-1, with no clear D. The CDR3 runs 12 residues. V lost 0 bases and J lost 9, with 9 bases in between. Germline V lookup: CDR1 SGHKS, CDR2 YYEKEE (reference sequence). The CDR3 DNA sequence: TGTGCCAGCAGCTTGGCCGGTCTCAAAGCTTTCTTT. Translation: CASSLAGLKAFF.

This clone was seen more than once but under ten times. The chain joins TRBV7-2 to TRBJ1-3; 8 nucleotides agree with TRBD1. Germline trimming cut 1 base from V and 6 bases from J; bases unmatched to any gene: 8. The CDR3 is 16 residues long. Germline-derived CDR1 and CDR2 are SGHTA and FQGNSA. The CDR3 spells CASSLEGTGTLNTIYF. In nucleotides, the CDR3 is TGTGCCAGCAGCTTAGAAGGGACAGGCACACTAAACACCATATATTTT.

The count of this clone is one. The chain employs TRBV28 and TRBJ2-1; D is ambiguous. V was clipped by 2 bases and J by 0 bases, with 8 bases between them. The CDR3 runs to 15 residues. Germline CDR1 MDHEN, CDR2 SYDVKM. The CDR3 region has the DNA TGTGCCAGCAGTTTAGTCGGGTACTCCTACAATGAGCAGTTCTTC. Protein product: CASSLVGYSYNEQFF.

The chain links TRBV5-1 to TRBJ1-3; the match to TRBD1 covers 8 bases. V lost 5 bases, J lost 4 bases, and 5 bases stayed unmatched. The CDR3 contains 14 residues. Germline V lookup: CDR1 SGHRS, CDR2 YFSETQ. CDR3 DNA sequence: TGCGCCAGCAGACAGACAGGGGCAGGAAACACCATATATTTT. This gives the protein CASRQTGAGNTIYF.

This chain links TRBV7-2 with TRBJ1-3, with 7 bases that match TRBD1. Looked up from germline, CDR1 is SGHTA and CDR2 is FQGNSA. This CDR3 contains 14 residues. V lost 2 bases, J lost 3 bases, and 1 base stayed unmatched. The CDR3 reads CASSLRTGGNTIYF. The CDR3 DNA follows: TGTGCCAGCAGCTTAAGGACAGGTGGAAACACCATATATTTT.

The chain joins TRBV11-2 to TRBJ2-2; TRBD2 agrees at 8 bases. The V segment lost 3 bases and the J segment 5 bases; nucleotides outside the gene matches: 11. The CDR3 has 17 residues. Germline assignment: CDR1 SGHAT and CDR2 FQNNGV. CDR3 sequence: CASSFSPTGGGTGELFF. The CDR3 bases are TGTGCCAGCAGCTTCAGTCCCACAGGCGGGGGGACCGGGGAGCTGTTTTTT.

The table lists this clone with a few counts. The chain carries TRBV3-1 (or the pseudogene TRBV3-2) and TRBJ1-4, with TRBD1 matching over 7 bases. The length of the CDR3 is 15 residues. J gave up 5 bases and V 1 base, and 4 bases lay outside the gene matches. Germline CDR1 and CDR2: LGHDT and YNNKEL (reference sequence). The chain's CDR3 is CASSQGTGINEKLFF. The CDR3 region has the DNA TGTGCCAGCAGCCAAGGGACAGGAATAAATGAAAAACTGTTTTTT.

This chain uses TRBV18 with TRBJ2-5; 14 positions agree with TRBD2. The trim removed 3 bases at V and 1 base at J, leaving 19 bases unmatched. The CDR3 has 22 amino acids. Germline V CDR1 and CDR2: KGHSH, LQKENI. Here the CDR3 reads CASSPLGLAGGRGVPTQETQYF. CDR3 in DNA: TGTGCCAGCTCACCGCTTGGACTAGCGGGGGGCCGCGGGGTACCGACCCAAGAGACCCAGTACTTC.

CDR3 DNA: TGTGCCAGCAGCTATGACTATTTTCCAGAGACCCAGTACTTC. This sequence encodes CASSYDYFPETQYF. The rearrangement joins TRBV7-2 to TRBJ2-5; a possible D gene is TRBD2 (5 bases). Germline values: CDR1 SGHTA, CDR2 FQGNSA. The CDR3 runs to 14 residues. V lost 4 bases to trimming and J lost 4 bases, with 13 bases between them.

This clone was seen only once. The chain is built from TRBV14 and TRBJ1-2, with 8 bases fitting TRBD1. CDR3 size: 16 residues. In germline, CDR1 is SGHDN, CDR2 FVKESK. The junction had 8 bases not matched to a gene; V was cut back by 1 base and J by 4 bases. CDR3 in amino acids: CASSQVWAGGPYGYTF. The CDR3 DNA follows: TGTGCCAGCAGCCAAGTGTGGGCAGGGGGCCCCTATGGCTACACCTTC.

This chain uses TRBV5-1 with TRBJ2-7; D not resolved. Germline CDR1 reads SGHRS; CDR2 reads YFSETQ. The CDR3 sequence is 14 residues long. Between the trimmed V and J ends, which lost 0 bases and 2 bases, there was a span of 9 bases. For the CDR3, the DNA is TGCGCCAGCAGCTTGGCCCTGGCAGCCTACGAGCAGTACTTC. As protein: CASSLALAAYEQYF.

The chain carries TRBV5-4 and TRBJ2-7; 9 nucleotides agree with TRBD2. The CDR3 has 15 amino acids. V trimming: 4 bases; J trimming: 3 bases; junction bases outside the gene matches: 8. From germline, CDR1 is SGHNT and CDR2 YYREEE (reference sequence). The CDR3 is CASSPRLAAGYEQYF. CDR3 nucleotides: TGTGCCAGCAGCCCCAGACTAGCGGCGGGCTACGAGCAGTACTTC.

V is TRBV7-2 and J is TRBJ1-1, with no clear D. Trimming took off 4 bases at V and 7 bases at J, with 10 bases between the two ends. The CDR3 length is 12 residues. Germline V gene sequence: CDR1 SGHTA, CDR2 FQGNSA. As DNA, the CDR3 is TGTGCCAGCAGCTCCTCGACACTTGAAGCTTTCTTT. Translation gives CASSSSTLEAFF.

This rearrangement joins TRBV2 to TRBJ2-2; the match to TRBD1 covers 9 bases. Germline V gives CDR1 SNHLY, CDR2 FYNNEI. The V segment lost 4 bases and the J segment 1 base; nucleotides outside the gene matches: 1. The CDR3 is 15 amino acids. CDR3 bases: TGTGCCAGCAGTGGACAGGGGGGGAACACCGGGGAGCTGTTTTTT. Protein sequence: CASSGQGGNTGELFF. Complete variable domain (other parts from reference TRBV2 and TRBJ2-2): EPEVTQTPSHQVTQMGQEVILRCVPISNHLYFYWYRQILGQKVEFLVSFYNNEISEKSEIFDDQFSVERPDGSNFTLKIRSTKLEDSAMYFCASSGQGGNTGELFFGEGSRLTVL.